This T cell receptor beta chain was sequenced for a study of early T cells in non-severe SARS-CoV-2 infection. Study information: Whole-blood bulk RNA, unsorted, was sequenced, and chains were unpaired.

The protocol attached unique molecular identifiers to individual cDNA molecules. One entry per CDR3 protein, called by TCRdb with MiXCR from the 5' RACE reads. The data show about 98,000 distinct CDR3 sequences, approximately 14% seen once. The germline V gene has CDR1 SNHLY and CDR2 FYNNEI. This CDR3 contains 16 residues. The sample was whole blood. This sequence was found in an adult who was a healthcare worker with PCR-confirmed SARS-CoV-2 infection or an uninfected control (not recorded which). This chain uses TRBV2 with TRBJ2-3; possibly TRBD1 for D (6 bases). The end of the DNA is better explained by TRBJ1-5, so the J call may be wrong. The CDR3 bases are TGTGCCAGCAGTGATAGGTTGACAGGTAGCACAGATACGCAGCATTTT. Protein: CASSDRLTGSTDTQHF.